These 6 T cell receptor beta chains share one sample of origin, sequenced in a study of identifying expanded T cells in peripheral blood. Profiled with immunoSEQ multiplex PCR; TCRdb holds only in-frame clones, not every one. The repertoire holds roughly 63,000 clones, with around 81% as singletons. Sequencing input: blood. The receptors stem from a person aged 18 to 70 in good health.

As DNA, the CDR3 is TGTGCCAGCACCAACTTTGGGAACACTGAAGCTTTCTTT. It encodes CASTNFGNTEAFF. The chain is built from TRBV6-5 and TRBJ1-1; no clear D. V was shortened by 7 bases and J by 1 base, with 10 bases between the two germline ends. This CDR3 has 13 amino acids. The V gene's germline CDR1 is MNHEY and CDR2 SVGAGI.

The chain has TRBV5-1 and TRBJ1-3; D gene ambiguous. V lost 4 bases, J lost 0 bases, and 5 bases lay in between. The CDR3 has 13 amino acids. CDR1 is SGHRS and CDR2 is YFSETQ in the germline V gene. CDR3 protein: CASSPGSGNTIYF. CDR3 coding DNA: TGCGCCAGCAGCCCAGGCTCTGGAAACACCATATATTTT.

The CDR3 here is CASNPGVGNEQFF. CDR3 nucleotides: TGTGCCAGCAACCCAGGGGTTGGCAATGAGCAGTTCTTC. The chain uses TRBV2 and TRBJ2-1; a weak D match, TRBD1 (6 bases). Germline assignment: CDR1 SNHLY and CDR2 FYNNEI. V dropped 7 bases and J dropped 6 bases, with 13 bases sitting between them. This CDR3 is built from 13 residues.

The chain employs TRBV15 and TRBJ2-3; TRBD1 agrees at 7 bases. The CDR3 has 16 amino acids. CDR1 LNHNV and CDR2 YYDKDF come from the germline V gene (reference sequence). J lost 4 bases, V lost 3 bases, and 10 bases had no gene match. CDR3 protein: CATSRAKGQGADTQYF. CDR3 in DNA: TGTGCCACCAGCAGGGCCAAAGGGCAGGGGGCAGATACGCAGTATTTT.

The chain combines TRBV6-1 with TRBJ1-5; tentatively, D is TRBD1 (5 bases). Trimming removed 7 bases from V and 6 bases from J, with 13 bases in between. CDR1 and CDR2 from the germline V gene are MNHNS and SASEGT. This CDR3 has 13 residues. CDR3 bases: TGTGCCAGCATGGCGGGGCTCGCTCAGCCCCAGCATTTT. Its protein is CASMAGLAQPQHF.

The chain carries TRBV11-2 and TRBJ2-3; 10 nucleotides agree with TRBD2. The CDR3 totals 18 residues. CDR1 and CDR2 (germline): SGHAT, FQNNGV. J gave up 0 bases and V 4 bases, and 10 bases lay outside the gene matches. The CDR3 DNA is TGTGCCAGCAGCTCCCGGGTAGCGGGGGGCTATAGCACAGATACGCAGTATTTT. Amino acid sequence: CASSSRVAGGYSTDTQYF.